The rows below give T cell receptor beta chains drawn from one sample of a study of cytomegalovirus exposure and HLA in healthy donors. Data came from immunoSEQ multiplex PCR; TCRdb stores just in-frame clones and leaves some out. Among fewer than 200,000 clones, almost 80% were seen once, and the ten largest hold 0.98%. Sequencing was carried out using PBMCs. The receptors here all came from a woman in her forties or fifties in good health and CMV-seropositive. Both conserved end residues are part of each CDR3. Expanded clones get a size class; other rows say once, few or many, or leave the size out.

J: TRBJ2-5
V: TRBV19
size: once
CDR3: CASSDGGGARETQYF

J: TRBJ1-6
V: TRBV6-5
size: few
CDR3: CASSWLRSTSPLHF

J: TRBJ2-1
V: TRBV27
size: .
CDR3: CASSLVAGGNREQFF

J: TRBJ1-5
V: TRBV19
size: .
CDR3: CASSIRDQPQHF

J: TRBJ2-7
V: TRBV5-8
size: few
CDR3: CASSLAGGSSYEQYF

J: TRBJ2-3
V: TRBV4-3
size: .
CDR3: CASSQDVDSGGTDTQYF

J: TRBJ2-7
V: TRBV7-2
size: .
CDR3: CASSQDRGLDEQYF

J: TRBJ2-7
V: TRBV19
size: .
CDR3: CASSRLRGRYEQYF

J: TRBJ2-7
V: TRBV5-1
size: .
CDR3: CASSRPLAGGTYEQYF

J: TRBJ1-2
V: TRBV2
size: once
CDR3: CASSEGSRANYGYTF

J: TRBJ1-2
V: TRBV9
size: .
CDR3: CASSVGPGQGAQGYTF

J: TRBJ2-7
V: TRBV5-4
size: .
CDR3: CASQGNPTYEQYF

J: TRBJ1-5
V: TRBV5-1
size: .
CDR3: CASSLDAYGDQPQHF

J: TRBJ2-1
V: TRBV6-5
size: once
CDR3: CASSFGGGPYNEQFF

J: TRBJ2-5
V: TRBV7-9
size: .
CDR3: CASSRGTVQETQYF

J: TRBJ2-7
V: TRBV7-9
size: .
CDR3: CASSVHGAEQYF

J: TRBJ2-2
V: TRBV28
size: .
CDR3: CASSSPGGQGAGELFF

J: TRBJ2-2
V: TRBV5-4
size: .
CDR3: CASSLATTNTGELFF

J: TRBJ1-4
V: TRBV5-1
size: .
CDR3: CASSSGQGGGEKLFF

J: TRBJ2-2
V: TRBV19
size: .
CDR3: CASSSQGVFTGELFF

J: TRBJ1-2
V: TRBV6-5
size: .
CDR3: CASTNRENYGYTF

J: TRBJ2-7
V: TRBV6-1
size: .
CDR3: CASRGQGAYEQYF

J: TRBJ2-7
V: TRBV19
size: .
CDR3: CASLRDRSYEQYF

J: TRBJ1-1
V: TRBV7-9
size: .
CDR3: CASTEGAGMNTEAFF

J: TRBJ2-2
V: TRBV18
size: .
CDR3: CASSPRNTGELFF

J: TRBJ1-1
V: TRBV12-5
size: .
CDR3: CASGLGTGISEAFF

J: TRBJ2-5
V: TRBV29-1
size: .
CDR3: CSVDINRAGETQYF

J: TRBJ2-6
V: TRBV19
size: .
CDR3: CASSLEGGVDSGANVLTF

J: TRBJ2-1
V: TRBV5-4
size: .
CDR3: CASSSGPPAGGVNEQFF

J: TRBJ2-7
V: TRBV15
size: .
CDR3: CATSGLGVNEQYF

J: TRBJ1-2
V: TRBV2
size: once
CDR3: CASRNTGTGGYGYTF

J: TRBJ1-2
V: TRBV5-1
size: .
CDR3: CASSTGQGNEGYTF

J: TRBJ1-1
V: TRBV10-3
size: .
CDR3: CAISESTGYTEAFF

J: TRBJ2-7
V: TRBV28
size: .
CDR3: CASSRSTAGGRDEQYF

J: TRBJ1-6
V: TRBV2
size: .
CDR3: CASSEGGRSSPLHF

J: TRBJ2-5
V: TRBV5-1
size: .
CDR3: CASSLGTGKETQYF

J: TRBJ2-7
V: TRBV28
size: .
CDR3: CASSLSRGGRYEQYF

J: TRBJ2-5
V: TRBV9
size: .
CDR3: CASSVGSDWETQYF

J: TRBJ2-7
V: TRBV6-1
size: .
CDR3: CASSRDYYEQYF

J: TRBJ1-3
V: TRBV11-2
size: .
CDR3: CASSLENSHSGNTIYF

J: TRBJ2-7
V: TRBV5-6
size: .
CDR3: CASSWGVEQYF

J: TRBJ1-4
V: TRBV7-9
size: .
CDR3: CASSMDRGGEKLFF